Listed here are 9 T cell receptor beta chains from one sample, sequenced in a study of blood T cells in healthy people across ages. Next came a second PCR, run for about 6 to 11 cycles, which used a sample-barcoded 5' primer along with a J-beta primer mix. One entry per CDR3 protein, called by TCRdb with MiXCR from the 5' RACE reads. The data hold around 820,000 distinct CDR3 sequences, with 25% observed a single time. The same data also contributed to another study, on T cells of mothers and their children.

Input material: blood. The source is a boy younger than 18 in good health.

CDR3 sequence: CSARASKYNEQFF. CDR3 coding DNA: TGCAGTGCTAGGGCTTCGAAGTACAATGAGCAGTTCTTC. The rearrangement links TRBV20-1 to TRBJ2-1; D is ambiguous. CDR3 length equals 13 residues. The V end was cut by 3 bases, the J end by 4 bases, with 10 bases between. Germline-derived CDR1 and CDR2 are DFQATT and SNEGSKA (reference sequence).

Here the CDR3 DNA reads TGTGCCATCAGTGAAGGGGGGCAAGAGACCCAGTACTTC. This gives the protein CAISEGGQETQYF. The rearrangement links TRBV10-3 to TRBJ2-5; the D call may be TRBD1 or TRBD2 (6 bases each). Germline V gene sequence: CDR1 ENHRY, CDR2 SYGVKD. V was trimmed by 3 bases and J by 2 bases, leaving 7 bases between them. This CDR3 has 13 amino acids.

The genes are TRBV4-1 and TRBJ2-5; D ambiguous. Germline V gene sequence: CDR1 MGHRA, CDR2 YSYEKL. The V and J ends lost 4 bases and 7 bases respectively, with 16 bases between them. CDR3 length: 14 amino acids. CDR3 DNA: TGCGCCAGCAGCCCAATCGGTAAGGACGCGACCCAGTACTTC. Translation gives CASSPIGKDATQYF.

The chain couples TRBV11-2 to TRBJ1-1; D remains ambiguous. Germline V lookup: CDR1 SGHAT, CDR2 FQNNGV. The CDR3 runs to 13 residues. V dropped 3 bases and J dropped 1 base, with 6 bases sitting between them. In nucleotides, the CDR3 is TGTGCCAGCAGCTTCCAGCGGAACACTGAAGCTTTCTTT. Translated: CASSFQRNTEAFF.

V gene TRBV24-1 combines with J gene TRBJ2-1; D is perhaps TRBD1 (6 bases). This CDR3 is built from 14 residues. Germline-derived CDR1 and CDR2 are KGHDR and SFDVKD. Between the trimmed V and J ends, which lost 1 base and 8 bases, there was a span of 11 bases. The DNA of the CDR3 is TGTGCCACCAGTGATTTCGGCAGGGGCGATGAGCAGTTCTTC. This gives the protein CATSDFGRGDEQFF.

The chain carries TRBV6-5 and TRBJ1-2; D is possibly TRBD1 (6 bases). This CDR3 is built from 12 residues. Looked up from germline, CDR1 is MNHEY and CDR2 is SVGAGI. The V gene lost 11 bases and the J gene lost 2 bases, with 12 bases spanning the gap. The CDR3 protein is CAAMQGNYGYTF. The CDR3 bases are TGTGCCGCGATGCAGGGGAACTATGGCTACACCTTC.

This clonotype has at least ten counts. The chain couples TRBV10-3 to TRBJ2-7; 9 bases match TRBD2. The junction had 5 bases not matched to a gene; V was cut back by 3 bases and J by 2 bases. CDR1 and CDR2 (germline): ENHRY, SYGVKD. The CDR3 is 15 residues long. The CDR3, as DNA: TGTGCCATCAGTGAAGGCCTAGCGGGAACCTACGAGCAGTACTTC. This encodes CAISEGLAGTYEQYF.

This clonotype was found a few times. V and J are TRBV29-1 and TRBJ2-7, with D possibly being TRBD1 (5 bases). V lost 0 bases, J lost 0 bases, and 9 bases lay in between. This CDR3 comprises 14 residues. Germline CDR1 is SQVTM and CDR2 is ANQGSEA. The CDR3 nucleotides are TGCAGCGTTGAAGAGGGGCGCTCCTCCTACGAGCAGTACTTC. Translation: CSVEEGRSSYEQYF.

This clonotype was observed a few times. CDR3 protein: CASSLFRLGGETQYF. The DNA of the CDR3 is TGTGCCAGCAGTTTATTTCGGCTGGGGGGGGAGACCCAGTACTTC. The chain employs TRBV28 and TRBJ2-5; the match to TRBD2 covers 7 bases. J was trimmed by 5 bases and V by 1 base; bases with no gene match: 7. Germline lookup yields CDR1 MDHEN and CDR2 SYDVKM. The CDR3 spans 15 residues.